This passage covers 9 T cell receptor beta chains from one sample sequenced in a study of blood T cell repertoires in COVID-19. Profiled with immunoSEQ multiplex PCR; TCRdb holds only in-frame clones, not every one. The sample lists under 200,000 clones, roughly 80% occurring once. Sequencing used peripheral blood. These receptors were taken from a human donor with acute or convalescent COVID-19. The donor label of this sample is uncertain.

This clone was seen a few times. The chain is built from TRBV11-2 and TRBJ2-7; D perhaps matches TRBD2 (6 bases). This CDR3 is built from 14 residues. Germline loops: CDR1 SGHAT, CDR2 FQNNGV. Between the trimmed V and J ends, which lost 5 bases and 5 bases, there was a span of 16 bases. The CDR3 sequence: CASSPLRGINEQYF. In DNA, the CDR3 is TGTGCCAGCAGCCCCCTCCGGGGGATAAACGAGCAGTACTTC.

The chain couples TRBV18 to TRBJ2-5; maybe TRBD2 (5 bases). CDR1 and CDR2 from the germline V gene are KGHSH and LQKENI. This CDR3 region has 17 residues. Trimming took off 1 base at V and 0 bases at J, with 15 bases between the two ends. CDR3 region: CASSPRPGGVHQETQYF. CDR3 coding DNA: TGTGCCAGCTCACCACGTCCCGGAGGCGTGCACCAAGAGACCCAGTACTTC.

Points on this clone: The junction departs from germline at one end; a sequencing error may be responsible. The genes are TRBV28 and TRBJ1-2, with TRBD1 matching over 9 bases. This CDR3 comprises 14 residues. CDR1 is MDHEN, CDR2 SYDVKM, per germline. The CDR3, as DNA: TGTGCCAGCGTTTGGGCGGGACAGGGTTTCCTCTTCTTCTTC. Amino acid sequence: CASVWAGQGFLFFF.

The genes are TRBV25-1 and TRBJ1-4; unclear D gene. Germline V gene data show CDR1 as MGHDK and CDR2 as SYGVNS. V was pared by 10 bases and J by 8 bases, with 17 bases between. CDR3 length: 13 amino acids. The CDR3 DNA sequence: TGTGCCACACAAAGGACTAGTGGGGAAAAACTGTTTTTT. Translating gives CATQRTSGEKLFF.

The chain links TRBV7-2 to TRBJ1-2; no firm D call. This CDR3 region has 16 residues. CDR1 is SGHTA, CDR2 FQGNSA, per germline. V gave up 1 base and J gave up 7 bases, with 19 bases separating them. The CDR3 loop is CASSLVVKPLASGYTF. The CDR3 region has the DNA TGTGCCAGCAGCTTAGTCGTCAAACCGTTAGCTTCTGGCTACACCTTC.

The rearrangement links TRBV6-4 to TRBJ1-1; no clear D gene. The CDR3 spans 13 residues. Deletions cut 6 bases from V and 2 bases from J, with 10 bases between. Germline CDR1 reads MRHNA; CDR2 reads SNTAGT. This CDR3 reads CASSRDPNTEAFF. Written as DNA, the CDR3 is TGTGCCAGCAGCCGAGATCCTAACACTGAAGCTTTCTTT.

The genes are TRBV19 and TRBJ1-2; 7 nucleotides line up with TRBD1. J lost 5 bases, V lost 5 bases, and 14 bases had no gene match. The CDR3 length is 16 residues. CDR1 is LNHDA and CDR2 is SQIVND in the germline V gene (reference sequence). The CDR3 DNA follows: TGTGCCAGTAGTGAGGGACAGCCATTCGGACTTTATGGCTACACCTTC. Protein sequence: CASSEGQPFGLYGYTF. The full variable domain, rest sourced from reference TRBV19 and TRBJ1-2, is DGGITQSPKYLFRKEGQNVTLSCEQNLNHDAMYWYRQDPGQGLRLIYYSQIVNDFQKGDIAEGYSVSREKKESFPLTVTSAQKNPTAFYLCASSEGQPFGLYGYTFGSGTRLTVV.

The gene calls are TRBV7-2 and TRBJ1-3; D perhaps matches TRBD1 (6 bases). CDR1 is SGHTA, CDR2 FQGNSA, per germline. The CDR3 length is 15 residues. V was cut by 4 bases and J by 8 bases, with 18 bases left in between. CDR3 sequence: CASSSPGRGRDTIYF. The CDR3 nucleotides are TGTGCCAGCAGCTCCCCAGGGAGGGGGAGGGACACCATATATTTT. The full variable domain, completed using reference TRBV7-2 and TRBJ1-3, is GAGVSQSPSNKVTEKGKDVELRCDPISGHTALYWYRQSLGQGLEFLIYFQGNSAPDKSGLPSDRFSAERTGGSVSTLTIQRTQQEDSAVYLCASSSPGRGRDTIYFGEGSWLTVV.

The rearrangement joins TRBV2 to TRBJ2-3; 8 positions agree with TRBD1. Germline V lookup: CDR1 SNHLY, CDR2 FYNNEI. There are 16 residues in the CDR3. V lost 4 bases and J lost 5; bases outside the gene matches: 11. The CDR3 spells CASSVGQGNVGDTQYF. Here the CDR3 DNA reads TGTGCCAGCAGTGTTGGACAGGGAAATGTGGGAGATACGCAGTATTTT.